One sample yielded the 16 T cell receptor beta chains listed below, sequenced in a study of graft-versus-host responses after intestinal transplantation. Stimulators, some 200,000 irradiated and violet-dye-labeled cells, were plated with some 200,000 CFSE-labeled responder cells. TCRdb's table, derived via immunoSEQ multiplex PCR, lists solely in-frame clones and lacks some. The sample contains more than 12,000 clones, around a third of which appear only once. The sample in question was alloreactive CD8+ T cells from a mixed lymphocyte reaction culture, obtained before intestinal transplant. Subset given: CFSE-low proliferating T cells sorted from approximately six-day pre-transplant mixed lymphocyte reaction (GvH or HvG direction). These receptor sequences come from a human patient who received an intestinal transplant.

CDR3 sequence reads: CASSQDRAGGNTIYF. The CDR3 DNA follows: TGCGCCAGCAGCCAGGACAGGGCAGGTGGAAACACCATATATTTT. The gene calls are TRBV4-3 and TRBJ1-3, with 8 bases fitting TRBD1. The germline V gene encodes CDR1 LGHNA and CDR2 YSLEER. Germline trimming cut 3 bases from V and 3 bases from J; bases unmatched to any gene: 4. The length of the CDR3 is 15 residues.

A few counts support this clone. This rearrangement joins TRBV7-6 to TRBJ2-1; 12 bases agree with TRBD2. After removal of 2 bases from V and 8 bases from J, the junction contained 4 bases not matched to a gene. This CDR3 is 15 amino acids long. CDR1 is SGHVS, CDR2 FNYEAQ, per germline. This chain's CDR3 is CASSLLAGGLYEQFF. The DNA for the CDR3 is TGTGCCAGCAGCTTACTAGCGGGGGGGTTGTATGAGCAGTTCTTC.

The chain uses TRBV30 and TRBJ2-7; TRBD2 aligns across 7 bases. With 1 base clipped from V and 5 bases from J, the junction kept 5 bases outside the gene matches. Germline V gene sequence: CDR1 GTSNPN, CDR2 SVGIG (reference sequence). This CDR3 is built from 13 residues. DNA for the CDR3: TGTGCCTGGAGTGGAGGGGCGGGAGACGAGCAGTACTTC. This encodes CAWSGGAGDEQYF.

In its sample, this clone was seen a few times. The V gene is TRBV6-5, the J gene TRBJ1-2; no clear D. The CDR3 is 11 amino acids. From germline, CDR1 is MNHEY and CDR2 SVGAGI. Trimming took 6 bases from V and 8 from J, leaving 10 bases between them. CDR3 in DNA: TGTGCCAGCAGGTCCGGGTGGGGCTACACCTTC. Protein: CASRSGWGYTF.

The chain employs TRBV30 and TRBJ2-3; D unresolved. Germline V lookup: CDR1 GTSNPN, CDR2 SVGIG (reference sequence). V was pared by 4 bases and J by 5 bases, with 16 bases between. This CDR3 has 14 amino acids. The CDR3, as DNA: TGTGCCTGGACCTTAGACTCACTTATAGATACGCAGTATTTT. It yields the protein CAWTLDSLIDTQYF. The variable domain in full, completed from reference TRBV30 and TRBJ2-3, reads SQTIHQWPATLVQPVGSPLSLECTVEGTSNPNLYWYRQAAGRGLQLLFYSVGIGQISSEVPQNLSASRPQDRQFILSSKKLLLSDSGFYLCAWTLDSLIDTQYFGPGTRLTVL.

The V gene is TRBV7-6, the J gene TRBJ1-5; TRBD1 is a possible D gene (5 bases). The V end lost 3 bases, the J end lost 9 bases, and 15 bases lay between the germline ends. This CDR3 contains 14 residues. The germline V gene encodes CDR1 SGHVS and CDR2 FNYEAQ. The CDR3 DNA sequence: TGTGCCAGCAGCTTTTTGGGCAGGGAATCGCCCCAGCATTTT. This encodes CASSFLGRESPQHF.

This clone was counted only a few times. The rearrangement joins TRBV27 to TRBJ1-3; D gene uncertain. The length of the CDR3 is 15 residues. CDR1 MNHEY and CDR2 SMNVEV come from the germline V gene (reference sequence). V lost 0 bases and J lost 7, with 13 bases in between. The CDR3 sequence: CASSLSGSYGNTIYF. The CDR3 bases are TGTGCCAGCAGTTTATCCGGGAGCTATGGGAACACCATATATTTT.

This clone is labeled as medium-sized (0.01 to 0.1%). This chain connects TRBV27 to TRBJ1-6; D not resolved. V lost 3 bases, J lost 7 bases, and 10 bases lay in between. This CDR3 is built from 14 residues. Germline-derived CDR1 and CDR2 are MNHEY and SMNVEV (reference sequence). Here the CDR3 reads CASSLRHQNSPLHF. The CDR3 bases are TGTGCCAGCAGTTTGAGACACCAAAATTCACCCCTCCACTTT.

This chain links TRBV6-5 with TRBJ1-2; perhaps TRBD1 as D (5 bases). With 2 bases removed from V and 4 bases from J, the gap between germline ends came to 5 bases. The CDR3 runs 12 residues. Germline assignment: CDR1 MNHEY and CDR2 SVGAGI. The CDR3 spells CASSYDSYGYTF. As DNA, the CDR3 is TGTGCCAGCAGTTACGACAGCTATGGCTACACCTTC.

CDR3 amino acids: CASSQDRQAGNTIYF. The CDR3 region has the DNA TGCGCCAGCAGCCAAGATCGCCAGGCTGGAAACACCATATATTTT. V usage is TRBV4-1 and J usage is TRBJ1-3; no firm D call. The CDR3 is 15 amino acids. Germline assignment: CDR1 MGHRA and CDR2 YSYEKL. Trimming removed 0 bases at V and 2 bases at J, with 8 bases between.

The chain recombines TRBV4-3 with TRBJ1-1; perhaps TRBD1 as D (5 bases). Trimming took 0 bases from V and 5 from J, leaving 13 bases between them. The germline CDR1 and CDR2 sequences are LGHNA and YSLEER. The CDR3 is 15 amino acids. The CDR3 nucleotides are TGCGCCAGCAGCCAAGATGGGGGGGTTTGGACTGAAGCTTTCTTT. Its translation: CASSQDGGVWTEAFF.

The chain has TRBV11-2 and TRBJ2-7; D uncertain. This CDR3 is 14 amino acids long. V was clipped by 1 base and J by 1 base, with 8 bases between them. The germline gives CDR1 SGHAT, CDR2 FQNNGV. CDR3 amino acids: CASSLVGQSYEQYF. DNA of the CDR3: TGTGCCAGCAGCTTAGTTGGGCAATCCTACGAGCAGTACTTC.

A few counts support this clone. The rearrangement links TRBV6-5 to TRBJ1-2; 8 bases match TRBD1. The germline V gene has CDR1 MNHEY and CDR2 SVGAGI. V lost 4 bases and J lost 0; bases outside the gene matches: 7. CDR3 length: 16 residues. The CDR3 DNA follows: TGTGCCAGCAGTTGGGGGCTCAGGGGGCCTAACTATGGCTACACCTTC. Protein product: CASSWGLRGPNYGYTF.

This sequence joins TRBV7-9 and TRBJ1-2; the match to TRBD1 covers 7 bases. In germline, CDR1 is SEHNR, CDR2 FQNEAQ (reference sequence). J gave up 0 bases and V 4 bases, and 8 bases lay outside the gene matches. The CDR3 sequence is 16 residues long. CDR3 loop: CASSSPDRDPNYGYTF. CDR3 sequence (DNA): TGTGCCAGCAGCTCCCCTGACAGGGACCCTAACTATGGCTACACCTTC.

The chain employs TRBV7-9 and TRBJ2-7; TRBD2 aligns across 8 bases. V lost 4 bases and J lost 6; bases outside the gene matches: 5. CDR1 is SEHNR and CDR2 is FQNEAQ in the germline V gene (reference sequence). The CDR3 totals 13 residues. CDR3 residues: CASSSYGTSEQYF. CDR3 bases: TGTGCCAGCAGCTCGTATGGGACTAGCGAGCAGTACTTC. The full variable domain, rest sourced from reference TRBV7-9 and TRBJ2-7, is DTGVSQNPRHKITKRGQNVTFRCDPISEHNRLYWYRQTLGQGPEFLTYFQNEAQLEKSRLLSDRFSAERPKGSFSTLEIQRTEQGDSAMYLCASSSYGTSEQYFGPGTRLTVT.

This chain links TRBV2 with TRBJ2-7, with 7 bases fitting TRBD1. V was clipped by 4 bases and J by 2 bases; unmatched bases: 8. This CDR3 has 15 amino acids. Germline CDR1 SNHLY, CDR2 FYNNEI. The CDR3 here is CASSASGTATYEQYF. CDR3 nucleotides: TGTGCCAGCAGTGCTTCCGGGACAGCAACCTACGAGCAGTACTTC.